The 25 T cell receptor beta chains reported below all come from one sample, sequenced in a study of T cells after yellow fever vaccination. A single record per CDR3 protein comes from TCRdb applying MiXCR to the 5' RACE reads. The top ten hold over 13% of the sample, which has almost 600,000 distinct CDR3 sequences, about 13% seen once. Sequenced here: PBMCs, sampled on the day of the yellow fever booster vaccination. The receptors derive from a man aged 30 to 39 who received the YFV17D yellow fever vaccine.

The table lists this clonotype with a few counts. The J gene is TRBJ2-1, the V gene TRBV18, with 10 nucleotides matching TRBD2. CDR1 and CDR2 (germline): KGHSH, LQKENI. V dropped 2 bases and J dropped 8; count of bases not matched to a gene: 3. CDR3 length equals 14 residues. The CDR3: CASSPRLAGDEQFF. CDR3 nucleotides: TGTGCCAGCTCACCAAGGCTAGCGGGAGATGAGCAGTTCTTC. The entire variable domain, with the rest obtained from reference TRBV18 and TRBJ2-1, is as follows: NAGVMQNPRHLVRRRGQEARLRCSPMKGHSHVYWYRQLPEEGLKFMVYLQKENIIDESGMPKERFSAEFPKEGPSILRIQQVVRGDSAAYFCASSPRLAGDEQFFGPGTRLTVL.

The CDR3 spells CASSPNTANYGYTF. As DNA, the CDR3 is TGTGCCAGTAGTCCAAACACAGCTAACTATGGCTACACCTTC. The V gene is TRBV19, the J gene TRBJ1-2; D uncertain. Germline CDR1 reads LNHDA; CDR2 reads SQIVND (reference sequence). The CDR3 spans 14 residues. V was clipped by 5 bases and J by 0 bases, with 10 bases between them.

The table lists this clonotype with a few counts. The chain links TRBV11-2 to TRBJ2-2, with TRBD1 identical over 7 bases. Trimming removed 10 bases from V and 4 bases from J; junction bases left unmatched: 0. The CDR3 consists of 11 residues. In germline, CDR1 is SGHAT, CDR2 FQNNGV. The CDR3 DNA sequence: TGTGCCACAGGGGGCACCGGGGAGCTGTTTTTT. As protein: CATGGTGELFF. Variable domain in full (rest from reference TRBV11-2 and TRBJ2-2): EAGVAQSPRYKIIEKRQSVAFWCNPISGHATLYWYQQILGQGPKLLIQFQNNGVVDDSQLPKDRFSAERLKGVDSTLKIQPAKLEDSAVYLCATGGTGELFFGEGSRLTVL.

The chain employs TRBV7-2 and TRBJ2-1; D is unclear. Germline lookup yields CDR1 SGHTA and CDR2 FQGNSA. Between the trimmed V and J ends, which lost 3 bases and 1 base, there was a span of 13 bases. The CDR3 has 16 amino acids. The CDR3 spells CASSLFTATSYNEQFF. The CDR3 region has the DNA TGTGCCAGCAGCTTGTTCACAGCCACATCCTACAATGAGCAGTTCTTC.

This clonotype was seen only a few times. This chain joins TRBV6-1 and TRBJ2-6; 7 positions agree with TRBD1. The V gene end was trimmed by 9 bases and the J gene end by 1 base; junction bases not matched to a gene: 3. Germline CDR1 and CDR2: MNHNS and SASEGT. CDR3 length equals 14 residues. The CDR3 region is CASAQGSGANVLTF. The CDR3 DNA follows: TGTGCCAGTGCACAGGGGTCTGGGGCCAACGTCCTGACTTTC.

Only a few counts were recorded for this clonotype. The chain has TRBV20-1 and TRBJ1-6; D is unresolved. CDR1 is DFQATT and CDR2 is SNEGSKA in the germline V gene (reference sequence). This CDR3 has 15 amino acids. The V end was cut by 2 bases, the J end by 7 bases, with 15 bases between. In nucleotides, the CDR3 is TGCAGTGCTAGACTCTCGGGGTTCCCAAATTCACCCCTCCACTTT. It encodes CSARLSGFPNSPLHF.

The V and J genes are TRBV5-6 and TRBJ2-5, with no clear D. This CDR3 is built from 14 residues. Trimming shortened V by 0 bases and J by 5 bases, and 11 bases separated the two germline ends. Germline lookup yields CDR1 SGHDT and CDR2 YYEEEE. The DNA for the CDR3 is TGTGCCAGCAGCTTGGGATGGATGATTGAGACCCAGTACTTC. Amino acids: CASSLGWMIETQYF.

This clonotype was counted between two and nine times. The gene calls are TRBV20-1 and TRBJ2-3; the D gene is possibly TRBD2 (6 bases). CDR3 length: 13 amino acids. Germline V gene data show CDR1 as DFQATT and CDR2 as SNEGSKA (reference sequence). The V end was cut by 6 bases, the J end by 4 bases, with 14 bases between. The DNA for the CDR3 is TGCAGTGCCATGACGGGAGTGGCAGATACGCAGTATTTT. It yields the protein CSAMTGVADTQYF.

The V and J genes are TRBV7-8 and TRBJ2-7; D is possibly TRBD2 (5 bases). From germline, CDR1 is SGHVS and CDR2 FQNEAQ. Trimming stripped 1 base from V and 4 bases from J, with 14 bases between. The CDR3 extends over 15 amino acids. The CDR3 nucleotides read TGTGCCAGCAGCTTAGGTCGGGGTGCACAGTACGAGCAGTACTTC. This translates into CASSLGRGAQYEQYF. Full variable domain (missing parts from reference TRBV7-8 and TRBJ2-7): GAGVSQSPRYKVAKRGQDVALRCDPISGHVSLFWYQQALGQGPEFLTYFQNEAQLDKSGLPSDRFFAERPEGSVSTLKIQRTQQEDSAVYLCASSLGRGAQYEQYFGPGTRLTVT.

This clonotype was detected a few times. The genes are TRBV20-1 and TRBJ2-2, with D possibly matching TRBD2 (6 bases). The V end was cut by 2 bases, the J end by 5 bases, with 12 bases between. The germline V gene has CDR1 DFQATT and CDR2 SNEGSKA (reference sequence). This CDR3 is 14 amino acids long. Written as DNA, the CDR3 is TGCAGTGCTAGATCGGGGAGCGGGACCGGGGAGCTGTTTTTT. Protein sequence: CSARSGSGTGELFF.

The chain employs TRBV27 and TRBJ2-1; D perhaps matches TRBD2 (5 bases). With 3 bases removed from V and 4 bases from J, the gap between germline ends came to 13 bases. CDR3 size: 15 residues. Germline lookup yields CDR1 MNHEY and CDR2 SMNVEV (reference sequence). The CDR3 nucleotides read TGTGCCAGCAGTTTTGTGGACTCGCTGTACAATGAGCAGTTCTTC. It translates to CASSFVDSLYNEQFF.

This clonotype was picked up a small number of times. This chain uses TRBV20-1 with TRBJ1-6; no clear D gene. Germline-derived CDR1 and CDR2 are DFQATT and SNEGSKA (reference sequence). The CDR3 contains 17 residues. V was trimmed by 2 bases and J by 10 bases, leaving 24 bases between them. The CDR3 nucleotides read TGCAGTGCTAGACCCCCTGCGTCCCTGTCTCTCGGATCACCCCTCCACTTT. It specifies CSARPPASLSLGSPLHF.

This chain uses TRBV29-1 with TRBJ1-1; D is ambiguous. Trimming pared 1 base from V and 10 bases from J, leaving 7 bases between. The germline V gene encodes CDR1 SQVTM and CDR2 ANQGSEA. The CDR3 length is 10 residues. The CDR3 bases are TGCAGCGTTGAAGGGGATGGAGCTTTCTTT. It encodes CSVEGDGAFF.

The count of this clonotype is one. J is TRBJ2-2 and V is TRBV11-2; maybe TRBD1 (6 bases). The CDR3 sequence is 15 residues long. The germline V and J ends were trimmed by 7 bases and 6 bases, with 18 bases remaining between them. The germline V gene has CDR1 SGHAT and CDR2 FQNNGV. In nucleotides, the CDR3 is TGTGCCAGCACCCTAGGGGGAGTGAAGGCCGGGGAGCTGTTTTTT. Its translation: CASTLGGVKAGELFF. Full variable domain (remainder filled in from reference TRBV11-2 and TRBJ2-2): EAGVAQSPRYKIIEKRQSVAFWCNPISGHATLYWYQQILGQGPKLLIQFQNNGVVDDSQLPKDRFSAERLKGVDSTLKIQPAKLEDSAVYLCASTLGGVKAGELFFGEGSRLTVL.

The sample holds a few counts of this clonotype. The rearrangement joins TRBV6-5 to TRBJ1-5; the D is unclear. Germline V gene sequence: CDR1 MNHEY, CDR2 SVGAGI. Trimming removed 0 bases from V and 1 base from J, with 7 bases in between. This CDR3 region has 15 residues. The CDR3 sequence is CASSYSPTSNQPQHF. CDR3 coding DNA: TGTGCCAGCAGTTACTCGCCGACAAGCAATCAGCCCCAGCATTTT.

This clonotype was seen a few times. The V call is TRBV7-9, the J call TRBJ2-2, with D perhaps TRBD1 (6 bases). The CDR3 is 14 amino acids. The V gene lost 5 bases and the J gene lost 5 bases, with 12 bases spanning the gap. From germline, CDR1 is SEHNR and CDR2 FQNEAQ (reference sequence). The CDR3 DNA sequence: TGTGCCAGCAGCGAGGCCACAGGGACCGGGGAGCTGTTTTTT. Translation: CASSEATGTGELFF.

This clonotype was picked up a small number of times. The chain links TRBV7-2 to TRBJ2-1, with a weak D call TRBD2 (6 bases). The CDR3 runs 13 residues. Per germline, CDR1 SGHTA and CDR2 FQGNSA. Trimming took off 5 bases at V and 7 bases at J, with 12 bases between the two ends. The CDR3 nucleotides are TGTGCCAGCAGCCCCCGGACTATTAATGAGCAGTTCTTC. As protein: CASSPRTINEQFF.

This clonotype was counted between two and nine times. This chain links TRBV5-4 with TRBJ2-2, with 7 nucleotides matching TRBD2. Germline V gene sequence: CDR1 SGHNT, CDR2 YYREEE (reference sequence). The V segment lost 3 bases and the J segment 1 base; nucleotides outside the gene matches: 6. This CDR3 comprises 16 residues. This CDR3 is CASSSGLAVNTGELFF. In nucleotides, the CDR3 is TGTGCCAGCAGCTCGGGTCTAGCGGTGAACACCGGGGAGCTGTTTTTT.

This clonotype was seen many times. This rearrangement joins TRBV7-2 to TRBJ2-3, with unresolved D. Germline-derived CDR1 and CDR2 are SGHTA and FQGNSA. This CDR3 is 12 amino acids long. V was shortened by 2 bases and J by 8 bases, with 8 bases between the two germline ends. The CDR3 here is CASSLQPATQYF. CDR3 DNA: TGTGCCAGCAGCTTACAGCCAGCTACGCAGTATTTT.

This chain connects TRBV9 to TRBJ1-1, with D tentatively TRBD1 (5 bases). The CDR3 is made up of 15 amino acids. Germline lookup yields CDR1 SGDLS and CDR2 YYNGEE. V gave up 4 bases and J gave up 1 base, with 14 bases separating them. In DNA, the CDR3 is TGTGCCAGCAGCCCCCAAGGGGCGGAGAACACTGAAGCTTTCTTT. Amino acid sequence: CASSPQGAENTEAFF.

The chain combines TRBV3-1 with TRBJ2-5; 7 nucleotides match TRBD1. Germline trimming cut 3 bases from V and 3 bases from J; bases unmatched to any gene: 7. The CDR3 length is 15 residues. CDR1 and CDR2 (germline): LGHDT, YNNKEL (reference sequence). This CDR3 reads CASSHLPGTEETQYF. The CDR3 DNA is TGTGCCAGCAGCCATCTCCCCGGGACAGAAGAGACCCAGTACTTC.

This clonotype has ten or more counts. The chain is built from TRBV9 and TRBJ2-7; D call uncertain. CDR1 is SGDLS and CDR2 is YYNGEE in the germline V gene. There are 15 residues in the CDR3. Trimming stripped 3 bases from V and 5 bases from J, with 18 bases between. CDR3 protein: CASSADRARGNEQYF. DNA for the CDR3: TGTGCCAGCAGCGCCGACCGGGCTCGTGGTAACGAGCAGTACTTC.

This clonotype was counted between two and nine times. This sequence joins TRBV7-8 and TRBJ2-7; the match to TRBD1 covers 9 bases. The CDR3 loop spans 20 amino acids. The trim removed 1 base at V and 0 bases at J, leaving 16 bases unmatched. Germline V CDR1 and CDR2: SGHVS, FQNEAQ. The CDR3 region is CASSLVRLILGDRASYEQYF. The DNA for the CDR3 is TGTGCCAGCAGCTTAGTTAGGCTTATTTTAGGGGACAGGGCCTCCTACGAGCAGTACTTC.

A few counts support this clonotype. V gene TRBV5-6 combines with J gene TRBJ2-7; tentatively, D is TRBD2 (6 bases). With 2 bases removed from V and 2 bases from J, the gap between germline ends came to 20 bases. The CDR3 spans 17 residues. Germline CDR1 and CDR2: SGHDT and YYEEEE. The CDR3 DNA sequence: TGTGCCAGCAGCTTAACCGGGACTGGGAGAATCACCTACGAGCAGTACTTC. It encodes CASSLTGTGRITYEQYF.

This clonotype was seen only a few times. The CDR3 loop is CAISAPTGLAGDLSTDTQYF. CDR3 DNA: TGTGCCATCAGTGCCCCTACGGGGCTAGCGGGAGACCTGAGCACAGATACGCAGTATTTT. This chain joins TRBV10-3 and TRBJ2-3; TRBD2 agrees at 10 bases. The CDR3 sequence is 20 residues long. Germline V gene lookup returns CDR1 ENHRY and CDR2 SYGVKD. Unmatched junction bases numbered 16, after V lost 4 bases and J lost 0 bases.